The source of this T cell receptor (beta chain) is a study of vaccination and CD4 T cells after COVID-19. About the research overall: Stimulation of the cells used overlapping spike peptide pools from SARS-CoV-2 and from the common cold coronaviruses HCoV-NL63, HCoV-OC43 and HCoV-229E. Study-wide results and caveats: Researchers report that 304 of 307 vaccine-specific clones in convalescent patients proved spike mono-reactive.

Noted treatment: roughly ten-day PBMC culture with coronavirus spike peptide pools or control peptides (ViraFEST assay). The unexposed donor's CD4+ T cells were collected before the COVID-19 pandemic (2011-2018). ViraFEST grew antigen-specific T cells using peptide pools, then sequenced TCRs. Negative selection purified CD4+ T cells after about nine days of culture. The V end was cut by 3 bases, the J end by 2 bases, with 10 bases between. CDR3 length equals 14 residues. Germline V lookup: CDR1 SGHTA, CDR2 FQGTGA. Cultured CD4+ T cell DNA was sequenced using the Oncomine TCR Beta short-read assay. Each CDR3 protein gets one entry after TCRdb re-called the PCR reads with MiXCR. The top ten hold around 32% of the sample, which has roughly 6,900 distinct CDR3 sequences, under 25% seen once. With respect to this clonotype: Antigen: not known.

This receptor was taken from a human donor in good health. This sequence joins TRBV7-3 and TRBJ1-1; D unclear. Input material: CD4+ T cells from blood, cultured in vitro. In DNA, the CDR3 is TGTGCCAGCAGCTTTAGTGGAGAAAACACTGAAGCTTTCTTT. Residues: CASSFSGENTEAFF. The complete variable domain, with remaining parts taken from reference TRBV7-3 and TRBJ1-1, reads GAGVSQTPSNKVTEKGKYVELRCDPISGHTALYWYRQSLGQGPEFLIYFQGTGAADDSGLPNDRFFAVRPEGSVSTLKIQRTERGDSAVYLCASSFSGENTEAFFGQGTRLTVV.